The source of this T cell receptor (beta chain) is a study of T cell responses to AZD1222 COVID-19 vaccine. Overall study findings and caveats: Donors, mostly white British, included more females; clonal diversity was possibly underestimated. Baseline seropositivity occurred in only a handful of AZD1222 recipients.

Profiling relied on immunoSEQ multiplex PCR, and the TCRdb table lists in-frame clones only, not all of them. The table includes about 150,000 clones, around 90% detected once. Germline V gives CDR1 SGHTA, CDR2 FQGNSA. The germline V and J ends were trimmed by 5 bases and 3 bases, with 14 bases remaining between them. The CDR3 spans 14 residues. As for this clone: Its antigen is as yet unknown.

V and J are TRBV7-2 and TRBJ2-7; D is unclear. The receptor was isolated from an adult in good health. This sample comprised peripheral blood, obtained on day 0 of AZD1222 vaccination. The CDR3 spells CASSPGQVVYEQYF. CDR3 coding DNA: TGTGCCAGCAGCCCCGGCCAGGTAGTCTACGAGCAGTACTTC.